The 17 T cell receptor beta chains reported below all come from one sample, sequenced in a study of siplizumab effects on memory and regulatory T cells. Sequencing was performed with immunoSEQ multiplex PCR; in TCRdb, only in-frame clones are kept and a portion is missing. The table includes about 100,000 clones, 75% to 95% detected once. Sequenced sample: CD4+ T cells sorted from blood. The receptors were sampled from a human donor in good health. Some clones in this sample may be carry-over from other donors' samples.

This clone was found a few times. The V call is TRBV27, the J call TRBJ2-1, with 9 bases aligning to TRBD2. The V gene's germline CDR1 is MNHEY and CDR2 SMNVEV (reference sequence). Unmatched junction bases numbered 4, after V lost 2 bases and J lost 5 bases. CDR3 length: 15 residues. In nucleotides, the CDR3 is TGTGCCAGCAGTTTAGTGGGACTAGCTCACAATGAGCAGTTCTTC. Its translation: CASSLVGLAHNEQFF.

The rearrangement uses TRBV30 and TRBJ2-4; TRBD1 aligns across 8 bases. V trimming: 3 bases; J trimming: 9 bases; junction bases outside the gene matches: 10. There are 14 residues in the CDR3. Germline lookup yields CDR1 GTSNPN and CDR2 SVGIG (reference sequence). The CDR3: CAWRSPGGTGIQYF. The CDR3 DNA follows: TGTGCCTGGAGGTCCCCAGGGGGCACGGGCATTCAGTACTTC.

Concerning this clone itself: This sample includes further DNA sequences coding for the same CDR3. V and J are TRBV5-5 and TRBJ2-5; D may match TRBD1 or TRBD2 (5 bases each). V was pared by 0 bases and J by 3 bases, with 6 bases between. The CDR3 sequence is 13 residues long. Germline CDR1 SGHKS, CDR2 YYEKEE (reference sequence). In nucleotides, the CDR3 is TGTGCCAGCAGCTTGGGAGGGGAAGAGACCCAGTACTTC. It yields the protein CASSLGGEETQYF.

The V and J genes are TRBV25-1 and TRBJ2-3; TRBD2 might be the D (6 bases). Germline V gene sequence: CDR1 MGHDK, CDR2 SYGVNS. The CDR3 length is 17 residues. Trimming took off 3 bases at V and 1 base at J, with 17 bases between the two ends. The CDR3 region has the DNA TGTGCCAGCAGTGATCGCAGGCTAGCGACGCGCACAGATACGCAGTATTTT. This translates into CASSDRRLATRTDTQYF.

The chain has TRBV14 and TRBJ1-3, with D unresolved. Germline V gene lookup returns CDR1 SGHDN and CDR2 FVKESK. V was clipped by 2 bases and J by 1 base, with 15 bases between them. The CDR3 is 17 residues long. The CDR3 protein is CASSQYSLLTSGNTIYF. CDR3 sequence (DNA): TGTGCCAGCAGCCAATACTCTCTTCTGACGTCTGGAAACACCATATATTTT.

This chain links TRBV6-6 with TRBJ1-1, with a tentative D call TRBD1 (5 bases). The germline CDR1 and CDR2 sequences are MNHNY and SVGAGI (reference sequence). The CDR3 has 14 residues. Trimming shortened V by 6 bases and J by 5 bases, and 16 bases separated the two germline ends. DNA for the CDR3: TGTGCCAGCAGCCAGCCCGGGGGGTGGACTGAAGCTTTCTTT. This translates into CASSQPGGWTEAFF.

The rearrangement uses TRBV6-5 and TRBJ2-7; tentatively, D is TRBD1 (5 bases). Trimming pared 0 bases from V and 0 bases from J, leaving 9 bases between. The CDR3 sequence is 15 residues long. Germline V gene data show CDR1 as MNHEY and CDR2 as SVGAGI. Written as DNA, the CDR3 is TGTGCCAGCAGTTACTCGAAGGGGTCCTCCTACGAGCAGTACTTC. Translating gives CASSYSKGSSYEQYF.

The V call is TRBV7-3, the J call TRBJ2-7; D is possibly TRBD1 or TRBD2 (6 bases each). CDR1 and CDR2 from the germline V gene are SGHTA and FQGTGA. Trimming cost V 5 bases and J 0 bases, with 11 bases left between them. The CDR3 contains 14 residues. CDR3 residues: CASSAGHSSYEQYF. The CDR3 DNA follows: TGTGCCAGCAGCGCGGGACACAGCTCCTACGAGCAGTACTTC. Filled out from reference TRBV7-3 and TRBJ2-7, the complete variable domain reads GAGVSQTPSNKVTEKGKYVELRCDPISGHTALYWYRQSLGQGPEFLIYFQGTGAADDSGLPNDRFFAVRPEGSVSTLKIQRTERGDSAVYLCASSAGHSSYEQYFGPGTRLTVT.

The chain combines TRBV18 with TRBJ1-2; maybe TRBD1 (5 bases). Germline assignment: CDR1 KGHSH and CDR2 LQKENI. Trimming pared 1 base from V and 0 bases from J, leaving 9 bases between. The CDR3 runs 15 residues. The CDR3 region is CASSPLGEANYGYTF. CDR3 in DNA: TGTGCCAGCTCACCACTGGGGGAGGCTAACTATGGCTACACCTTC.

J is TRBJ1-1 and V is TRBV12-5, with 7 bases matching TRBD1. Germline values: CDR1 LGHNT, CDR2 FRNRAP. There are 20 residues in the CDR3. Trimming cost V 1 base and J 3 bases; bases outside gene matches: 20. The CDR3 nucleotides are TGTGCTAGTGGTTTGGACCCTCTTAGGGGGCGCTTCCCTTTCCACACTGAAGCTTTCTTT. It encodes CASGLDPLRGRFPFHTEAFF.

V and J are TRBV7-9 and TRBJ2-1; 10 bases are a match to TRBD2. V gave up 1 base and J gave up 8 bases; unmatched junction bases: 5. The CDR3 consists of 15 residues. The germline CDR1 and CDR2 sequences are SEHNR and FQNEAQ (reference sequence). CDR3 protein: CASSLGAGGSHEQFF. CDR3 in DNA: TGTGCCAGCAGCTTAGGAGCGGGAGGGTCCCATGAGCAGTTCTTC.

This sequence joins TRBV14 and TRBJ1-2; D not certain. CDR3 size: 13 residues. Trimming pared 0 bases from V and 7 bases from J, leaving 9 bases between. Germline-derived CDR1 and CDR2 are SGHDN and FVKESK. CDR3 sequence: CASSQEVRGGYTF. In DNA, the CDR3 is TGTGCCAGCAGCCAAGAAGTCCGGGGTGGCTACACCTTC.

Comment on this clone: Other DNA sequences of this sample code for an identical CDR3. The chain carries TRBV20-1 and TRBJ2-5, with no clear D. The V gene's germline CDR1 is DFQATT and CDR2 SNEGSKA (reference sequence). This CDR3 contains 11 residues. The CDR3 is CSASTQETQYF. As DNA, the CDR3 is TGCAGCGCTTCCACCCAAGAGACCCAGTACTTC.

This clone was seen a single time. This chain connects TRBV18 to TRBJ2-7, with a weak D call TRBD2 (6 bases). Germline V lookup: CDR1 KGHSH, CDR2 LQKENI. The CDR3 contains 12 residues. The V and J ends lost 5 bases and 3 bases respectively, with 8 bases between them. CDR3 sequence (DNA): TGTGCCAGCTCATCCGGGGGCTACGAGCAGTACTTC. It is translated as CASSSGGYEQYF.

This chain joins TRBV11-2 and TRBJ2-2; a weak D match, TRBD1 (5 bases). The CDR3 extends over 14 amino acids. From germline, CDR1 is SGHAT and CDR2 FQNNGV. V lost 2 bases to trimming and J lost 5 bases, with 9 bases between them. The DNA of the CDR3 is TGTGCCAGCAGCTTACAGGGAAGAACCGGGGAGCTGTTTTTT. This encodes CASSLQGRTGELFF.

The rearrangement joins TRBV7-2 to TRBJ2-1, with 10 nucleotides matching TRBD2. The germline gives CDR1 SGHTA, CDR2 FQGNSA. V gave up 0 bases and J gave up 3 bases; unmatched junction bases: 8. There are 18 residues in the CDR3. The CDR3 spells CASSLAKLAGGHYNEQFF. The CDR3, as DNA: TGTGCCAGCAGCTTAGCGAAATTAGCGGGAGGACACTACAATGAGCAGTTCTTC.

V usage is TRBV7-8 and J usage is TRBJ2-1, with 7 bases that match TRBD2. V shed 5 bases, J shed 5 bases, and the junction held 6 bases outside the gene matches. Germline CDR1 SGHVS, CDR2 FQNEAQ. There are 14 residues in the CDR3. The CDR3 here is CASSDRDYNNEQFF. CDR3 in DNA: TGTGCCAGCAGCGACCGGGACTACAACAATGAGCAGTTCTTC.